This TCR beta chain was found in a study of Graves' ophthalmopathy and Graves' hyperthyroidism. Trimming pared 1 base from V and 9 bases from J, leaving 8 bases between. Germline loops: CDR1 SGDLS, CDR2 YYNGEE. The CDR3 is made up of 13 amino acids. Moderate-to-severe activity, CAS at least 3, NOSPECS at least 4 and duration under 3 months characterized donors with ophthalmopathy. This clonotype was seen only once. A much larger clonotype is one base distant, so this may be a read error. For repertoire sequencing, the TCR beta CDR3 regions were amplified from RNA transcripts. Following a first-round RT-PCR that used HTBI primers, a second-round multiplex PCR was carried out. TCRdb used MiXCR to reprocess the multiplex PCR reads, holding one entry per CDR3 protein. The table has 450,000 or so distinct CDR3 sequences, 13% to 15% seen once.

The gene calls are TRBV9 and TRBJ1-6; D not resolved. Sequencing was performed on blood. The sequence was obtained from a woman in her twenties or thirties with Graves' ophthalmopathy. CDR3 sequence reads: CASSVKWVSPLHF. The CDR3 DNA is TGTGCCAGCAGCGTAAAGTGGGTTTCACCCCTCCACTTT.